These 31 T cell receptor beta chains share one sample of origin, sequenced in a study of T cells expressing NK-cell markers (dated by TCRdb to 2018 to 2021). Library method: 5' RACE. Instrument on record: Illumina HiSeq 2000. Each CDR3 protein sequence appears as one entry after TCRdb reprocessed the reads, and no DNA is included. This specimen's table enumerates about half a million distinct CDR3 sequences. The ten most abundant clones make up more than 1.4% of the sample. The sample consisted of blood T cells: a sorted CD56 or NKG2C T cell subset, CD4+ or CD8+ T cells, or bulk PBMC T cells (not recorded which). The receptor source for this set is a woman aged 45-65 years in good health. Donor details come from another sample of the same person, matched by shared clones.

The genes are TRBV4-2 and TRBJ2-5; TCRdb calls TRBD2, which cannot be checked without DNA. Germline V CDR1 and CDR2: LGHNA, YNFKEQ. The CDR3 totals 15 residues. This CDR3 reads CASSPRWPEQETQYF.

V and J are TRBV29-1 and TRBJ2-3. The V gene's germline CDR1 is SQVTM and CDR2 ANQGSEA. The CDR3 covers 13 residues. CDR3 sequence: CSVVGLLTDTQYF.

V usage is TRBV12-3 or TRBV12-4 and J usage is TRBJ1-5. The CDR3 sequence is 16 residues long. The CDR3 sequence: CASSLLNAGSGQPQHF.

V and J are TRBV4-1 and TRBJ2-5; lacking DNA, the TRBD1 call made by TCRdb goes unchecked. The CDR3 loop spans 15 amino acids. Germline CDR1 is MGHRA and CDR2 is YSYEKL. CDR3 sequence reads: CASTPFLDSQETQYF.

The V and J genes are TRBV7-2 and TRBJ1-2; TCRdb's D call of TRBD1 is untestable without DNA. Germline assignment: CDR1 SGHTA and CDR2 FQGNSA. The CDR3 loop spans 16 amino acids. The CDR3 sequence is CASSRWGQGGGYGYTF.

This chain connects TRBV29-1 to TRBJ1-1; the TCRdb D gene call, TRBD1, has no DNA to confirm it. Germline CDR1 SQVTM, CDR2 ANQGSEA. This CDR3 has 13 residues. CDR3 region: CSVGGVLNTEAFF.

J is TRBJ2-2 and V is TRBV5-1; TCRdb proposes TRBD2, but this gene call is untestable without DNA. Germline CDR1 SGHRS, CDR2 YFSETQ. The CDR3 contains 15 residues. CDR3 region: CASSLGGRHTGELFF.

The chain joins TRBV7-3 to TRBJ2-5; TCRdb gives TRBD2 as the D gene, but with no DNA this cannot be confirmed. Per the germline V gene, CDR1 is SGHTA and CDR2 is FQGTGA. The CDR3 sequence is 15 residues long. CDR3 residues: CASSLTSGPQETQYF.

The chain is built from TRBV12-5 and TRBJ2-5; lacking DNA, the TRBD2 call made by TCRdb goes unchecked. The CDR3 loop spans 15 amino acids. Germline CDR1 LGHNT, CDR2 FRNRAP. The CDR3 protein is CASGFQAGGTETQYF.

This sequence joins TRBV6-2 or TRBV6-3 and TRBJ2-5; without DNA, the TCRdb call of TRBD1 cannot be checked. Germline V gives CDR1 MNHEY, CDR2 SVGEGT. This CDR3 has 13 amino acids. The chain's CDR3 is CASTPDLGETQYF.

The CDR3 spells CASRSGLRTGDSAFF. This chain connects TRBV5-1 to TRBJ1-1; the D call of TRBD1 rests on TCRdb alone, since no DNA is present to check it. The germline CDR1 and CDR2 sequences are SGHRS and YFSETQ. The CDR3 has 15 amino acids.

The rearrangement links TRBV11-2 to TRBJ2-3; TCRdb returns TRBD1, unconfirmable since there is no DNA. The CDR3 totals 15 residues. The germline V gene encodes CDR1 SGHAT and CDR2 FQNNGV. CDR3 sequence reads: CASSLGPGKTDTQYF.

The rearrangement uses TRBV6-5 and TRBJ2-3; TCRdb's D call, TRBD2, is unchecked because there is no DNA. Germline-derived CDR1 and CDR2 are MNHEY and SVGAGI. The CDR3 extends over 16 amino acids. This CDR3 is CASSYASGTGTDTQYF.

The chain couples TRBV28 to TRBJ1-1; TCRdb proposes TRBD1, but this gene call is untestable without DNA. CDR3 length equals 16 residues. In germline, CDR1 is MDHEN, CDR2 SYDVKM. Here the CDR3 reads CASRYGTGIVLAEAFF.

The chain links TRBV6-5 to TRBJ2-3; without DNA, the TCRdb call of TRBD2 cannot be checked. In germline, CDR1 is MNHEY, CDR2 SVGAGI. CDR3 length equals 15 residues. The CDR3 here is CASSGDSASTDTQYF.

The rearrangement links TRBV15 to TRBJ2-1; TCRdb gives TRBD2 as the D gene, but with no DNA this cannot be confirmed. Germline CDR1 and CDR2: LNHNV and YYDKDF (reference sequence). The CDR3 contains 16 residues. The CDR3 loop reads CATSRDSLAWYNEQFF.

The chain recombines TRBV12-3 or TRBV12-4 with TRBJ2-1; the D call from TCRdb, TRBD2, cannot be confirmed without DNA. The CDR3 length is 16 residues. CDR3 residues: CASSLTSGRGYNEQFF.

The gene calls are TRBV25-1 and TRBJ1-3. This CDR3 region has 12 residues. Germline-derived CDR1 and CDR2 are MGHDK and SYGVNS. CDR3 sequence: CASSEAGNTIYF.

The rearrangement joins TRBV20-1 to TRBJ2-1; the D gene TCRdb calls, TRBD2, cannot be checked with no DNA. Germline CDR1 reads DFQATT; CDR2 reads SNEGSKA (reference sequence). CDR3 length: 11 amino acids. The CDR3 loop is CSAGTSDEQFF.

The chain joins TRBV24-1 to TRBJ2-1; TCRdb proposes TRBD1, but this gene call is untestable without DNA. This CDR3 spans 15 amino acids. In germline, CDR1 is KGHDR, CDR2 SFDVKD. This chain's CDR3 is CATSATTGIYNEQFF.

The CDR3 sequence: CAISEKGWEQFF. The chain combines TRBV10-3 with TRBJ2-1; TCRdb names TRBD2, which stays unverified in the absence of DNA. The germline V gene has CDR1 ENHRY and CDR2 SYGVKD. The CDR3 covers 12 residues.

The CDR3 protein is CASSVGTLNQGEQFF. This chain uses TRBV5-5 with TRBJ2-1; without DNA, the TCRdb call of TRBD2 cannot be checked. Germline CDR1 is SGHKS and CDR2 is YYEKEE (reference sequence). CDR3 length equals 15 residues.

The J gene is TRBJ2-1, the V gene TRBV7-2. The CDR3 contains 13 residues. The germline CDR1 and CDR2 sequences are SGHTA and FQGNSA. The CDR3 region is CASSLAGENEQFF.

The rearrangement links TRBV9 to TRBJ2-5; the TCRdb D gene call, TRBD2, has no DNA to confirm it. Germline V lookup: CDR1 SGDLS, CDR2 YYNGEE. The CDR3 is 13 residues long. The CDR3 sequence is CASSVGSEGTQYF.

The gene calls are TRBV15 and TRBJ2-7. In germline, CDR1 is LNHNV, CDR2 YYDKDF (reference sequence). The CDR3 extends over 14 amino acids. CDR3 loop: CATSRDLGSNEQYF.

The chain has TRBV24-1 and TRBJ1-1. Germline assignment: CDR1 KGHDR and CDR2 SFDVKD. The CDR3 has 12 residues. CDR3 residues: CATSDLNTEAFF.

This chain uses TRBV20-1 with TRBJ2-3; TCRdb's D call of TRBD2 is untestable without DNA. Germline V gene lookup returns CDR1 DFQATT and CDR2 SNEGSKA (reference sequence). The CDR3 length is 12 residues. This CDR3 reads CSGTRLTDTQYF.

This rearrangement joins TRBV5-5 to TRBJ2-2. CDR1 is SGHKS, CDR2 YYEKEE, per germline (reference sequence). The CDR3 runs to 15 residues. The CDR3 here is CASSLQVTNTGELFF.

This chain links TRBV7-9 with TRBJ2-1. The CDR3 consists of 16 residues. Germline V lookup: CDR1 SEHNR, CDR2 FQNEAQ (reference sequence). The CDR3 is CASSISGGSLYNEQFF.

The chain couples TRBV27 to TRBJ2-7. This CDR3 has 12 residues. CDR1 is MNHEY and CDR2 is SMNVEV in the germline V gene (reference sequence). CDR3 sequence: CASSQTPTAPYF.

V usage is TRBV13 and J usage is TRBJ2-5. Germline CDR1 PRHDT, CDR2 FYEKMQ (reference sequence). This CDR3 contains 13 residues. The chain's CDR3 is CASSPDYQETQYF.